This T cell receptor (beta chain) was recorded in a study of CD8 T cells in ankylosing spondylitis. Study findings and constraints: Made up of fewer than 10 highly homologous variants, a TCR beta motif appeared characteristic of ankylosing spondylitis blood. There was reportedly significant enrichment of clones that were disease-linked in matched ankylosing spondylitis synovial fluid. Prior work had noted some motif variants in reactive arthritis blood and synovial fluid.

Construction of TCR beta libraries was performed using quantitative 5'-RACE with molecular barcodes. MiXCR, run by TCRdb on the 5' RACE reads, gives a single entry per CDR3 protein. The data show around 490,000 distinct CDR3 sequences, less than 6% seen once. This clonotype was recorded many times. Its antigen is currently unknown. The receptor's source is a male donor with ankylosing spondylitis. Sequenced sample: blood, either unsorted or a sorted T cell fraction (not recorded which).

The CDR3 coding sequence is TGCGCCAGCAGCTTAGGTGTCAATGAGCAGTTCTTC. Encoded protein: CASSLGVNEQFF. The J gene is TRBJ2-1, the V gene TRBV5-1; D is unresolved. V gave up 2 bases and J gave up 6 bases, with 6 bases separating them. CDR3 length: 12 residues. Looked up from germline, CDR1 is SGHRS and CDR2 is YFSETQ.